The following is a T cell receptor (beta chain) sequence with its context. This specimen comes from a study of blood T cell repertoires in COVID-19. Study-level information: The United States, Italy and Spain supplied acute and convalescent COVID-19 samples. The analysed material was cDNA or gDNA that came from T cells, B-cell-depleted T cells, or PBMCs.

J gave up 3 bases and V 7 bases, and 6 bases lay outside the gene matches. CDR1 is SGHNT, CDR2 YYREEE, per germline (reference sequence). This CDR3 spans 13 amino acids. Sequenced by immunoSEQ multiplex PCR; TCRdb stores in-frame clones only, minus some. The sample includes 200,000 to 250,000 clones, more than 80% seen only once; the top ten take 2.2%. This TCR came from a man aged 30-40 years who had recovered from COVID-19. The sequenced material came from peripheral blood. The chain employs TRBV5-4 and TRBJ2-7; 8 bases map to TRBD2. The CDR3 DNA reads as TGTGCCAGCTCCGGGACTAGTAACTACGAGCAGTACTTC. It specifies CASSGTSNYEQYF. Supplemented by reference TRBV5-4 and TRBJ2-7, the full variable domain reads ETGVTQSPTHLIKTRGQQVTLRCSSQSGHNTVSWYQQALGQGPQFIFQYYREEENGRGNFPPRFSGLQFPNYSSELNVNALELDDSALYLCASSGTSNYEQYFGPGTRLTVT.